This T cell receptor beta chain was profiled in a study of blood T cells in healthy people across ages. The CDR3 length is 12 residues. Per germline, CDR1 KGHSH and CDR2 LQKENI. Trimming left V 3 bases short and J 14 bases short, with 14 bases between. The authors ran a second PCR of roughly 6 to 12 cycles using a sample-barcoded 5' primer and a J-beta primer mix. TCRdb used MiXCR to reprocess the 5' RACE reads, holding one entry per CDR3 protein. The profile covers hundreds of thousands of distinct CDR3 sequences, with around 21% appearing a single time and 3% to 4% taken by the ten largest. The clonotype was recovered from a man between 65 and 85 years old in good health. V and J are TRBV18 and TRBJ2-1, with D possibly being TRBD1 or TRBD2 (5 bases each). The sequenced sample consisted of blood. The CDR3 is CASSPSGTPKFF. The CDR3 DNA follows: TGTGCCAGCTCACCTTCCGGGACCCCCAAGTTCTTC.